This T cell receptor (beta chain) originates from a study of blood T cells in healthy people across ages. Study-level findings and limits: Both naive CD4+ cell counts and diversity were greater in long-lived donors than in aged donors.

On this clonotype itself: The antigen is unknown.

Trimming removed 5 bases from V and 3 bases from J, with 16 bases in between. There are 15 residues in the CDR3. The V gene's germline CDR1 is SGHAT and CDR2 FQNNGV. A second roughly 7 to 11 cycle PCR used barcoded and J-beta primers. Each of the cDNA molecules was tagged by a template-switch adaptor with 12 random nucleotides. TCRdb re-derived calls from the 5' RACE reads in MiXCR, one entry per CDR3 protein. The sample has 700,000 to 800,000 distinct CDR3 sequences, roughly 45% seen once. Donation came from healthy Caucasian individuals in Russia who were aged 6 to 90. This clonotype originated in a woman aged 55-70 years in good health. Input material: blood. The genes are TRBV11-2 and TRBJ2-5; D perhaps matches TRBD1 (6 bases). The CDR3 DNA reads TGTGCCAGCAGCCTCCCCAGGGGAGTAGAAGAGACCCAGTACTTC. It codes for CASSLPRGVEETQYF.